The 21 T cell receptor beta chains listed next were all sequenced from one sample in a study of blood T cell repertoires in COVID-19. Assay: immunoSEQ multiplex PCR; the TCRdb copy retains only in-frame clones and omits some. This sample has more than 150,000 clones, with about 75% found just once. The material sequenced was peripheral blood. The origin of the receptors is a woman in her seventies with acute or convalescent COVID-19.

The CDR3 coding sequence is TGTGCCAGCAGCTTATCGACAGGGGACTATGGCTACACCTTC. Translating it yields CASSLSTGDYGYTF. The V call is TRBV7-8, the J call TRBJ1-2; 8 bases agree with TRBD1. Germline CDR1 reads SGHVS; CDR2 reads FQNEAQ. This CDR3 has 14 residues. The V gene end was trimmed by 2 bases and the J gene end by 3 bases; junction bases not matched to a gene: 2.

The V call is TRBV10-3, the J call TRBJ2-3; the match to TRBD2 covers 10 bases. The CDR3 is 15 amino acids. Germline CDR1 reads ENHRY; CDR2 reads SYGVKD. V lost 10 bases, J lost 4 bases, and 11 bases stayed unmatched. CDR3 nucleotides: TGTGCCACCATGGGGTTTAGCGGGAGGCCAGATACGCAGTATTTT. It yields the protein CATMGFSGRPDTQYF.

V gene TRBV19 combines with J gene TRBJ2-7, with unresolved D. The germline V and J ends were trimmed by 3 bases and 0 bases, with 6 bases remaining between them. There are 13 residues in the CDR3. From germline, CDR1 is LNHDA and CDR2 SQIVND (reference sequence). CDR3 in DNA: TGTGCCAGTAGTATGGCAAGCTCCTACGAGCAGTACTTC. This translates into CASSMASSYEQYF.

The CDR3 protein is CASSLDRVNNEQFF. In DNA, the CDR3 is TGTGCCAGCAGCTTAGACAGGGTTAACAATGAGCAGTTCTTC. The V and J genes are TRBV11-2 and TRBJ2-1, with D possibly being TRBD1 (5 bases). This CDR3 is 14 amino acids long. Between the trimmed V and J ends, which lost 0 bases and 5 bases, there was a span of 8 bases. Germline assignment: CDR1 SGHAT and CDR2 FQNNGV.

The chain employs TRBV30 and TRBJ1-2, with D tentatively TRBD1 (5 bases). This CDR3 comprises 13 residues. V was cut by 4 bases and J by 6 bases, with 15 bases left in between. Looked up from germline, CDR1 is GTSNPN and CDR2 is SVGIG (reference sequence). In nucleotides, the CDR3 is TGTGCCTGGACCGTCGGGGGGGAAAATGGCTACACCTTC. Translating gives CAWTVGGENGYTF.

The chain is built from TRBV2 and TRBJ1-5; D is possibly TRBD1 (5 bases). Trimming removed 5 bases at V and 4 bases at J, with 18 bases between. Germline values: CDR1 SNHLY, CDR2 FYNNEI. The CDR3 spans 16 residues. The CDR3 spells CASSFPGSRGNQPQHF. DNA for the CDR3: TGTGCCAGCAGTTTTCCAGGGTCGAGAGGAAATCAGCCCCAGCATTTT.

This chain connects TRBV30 to TRBJ1-5; D uncertain. Trimming removed 0 bases from V and 5 bases from J, with 8 bases in between. From germline, CDR1 is GTSNPN and CDR2 SVGIG (reference sequence). This CDR3 is built from 13 residues. CDR3 loop: CAWSVQPHQPQHF. The CDR3 bases are TGTGCCTGGAGTGTACAGCCTCATCAGCCCCAGCATTTT.

The chain carries TRBV24-1 and TRBJ2-5, with D maybe TRBD2 (7 bases). Between the trimmed V and J ends, which lost 6 bases and 1 base, there was a span of 17 bases. Germline lookup yields CDR1 KGHDR and CDR2 SFDVKD. This CDR3 spans 16 amino acids. The CDR3 is CATSPGGARTQETQYF. CDR3 nucleotide sequence: TGTGCCACCAGTCCTGGGGGGGCGCGTACCCAAGAGACCCAGTACTTC.

V gene TRBV2 combines with J gene TRBJ2-5, with 7 positions matching TRBD2. Germline V gene lookup returns CDR1 SNHLY and CDR2 FYNNEI. This CDR3 has 15 amino acids. V lost 7 bases, J lost 4 bases, and 12 bases stayed unmatched. DNA of the CDR3: TGTGCCAGCATGAAACGTCGGGGGAGGGTAGAGACCCAGTACTTC. Amino acid sequence: CASMKRRGRVETQYF.

V usage is TRBV5-1 and J usage is TRBJ2-7; 9 positions agree with TRBD2. Germline assignment: CDR1 SGHRS and CDR2 YFSETQ. Germline trimming cut 0 bases from V and 7 bases from J; bases unmatched to any gene: 8. This CDR3 spans 15 amino acids. The CDR3 loop is CASSLGVAGVSEQYF. The DNA of the CDR3 is TGCGCCAGCAGCTTGGGAGTAGCGGGAGTTTCGGAGCAGTACTTC. Looking up the rest from reference TRBV5-1 and TRBJ2-7 gives the full variable domain: KAGVTQTPRYLIKTRGQQVTLSCSPISGHRSVSWYQQTPGQGLQFLFEYFSETQRNKGNFPGRFSGRQFSNSRSEMNVSTLELGDSALYLCASSLGVAGVSEQYFGPGTRLTVT.

The rearrangement uses TRBV7-2 and TRBJ1-1; TRBD1 might be the D (5 bases). The germline gives CDR1 SGHTA, CDR2 FQGNSA. The CDR3 extends over 13 amino acids. Trimming took off 5 bases at V and 6 bases at J, with 13 bases between the two ends. The DNA of the CDR3 is TGTGCCAGCAGCAAACAGGTTCGCGCTGAAGCTTTCTTT. Residues: CASSKQVRAEAFF.

This chain connects TRBV25-1 to TRBJ2-5, with no clear D. The length of the CDR3 is 15 residues. The germline V gene has CDR1 MGHDK and CDR2 SYGVNS. V was clipped by 1 base and J by 1 base, with 10 bases between them. CDR3 amino acids: CASSEFSGAQETQYF. The CDR3 DNA is TGTGCCAGCAGTGAATTCTCAGGCGCCCAAGAGACCCAGTACTTC.

The chain has TRBV29-1 and TRBJ2-1; TRBD2 might be the D (6 bases). The CDR3 extends over 15 amino acids. The V and J ends lost 1 base and 1 base respectively, with 11 bases between them. From germline, CDR1 is SQVTM and CDR2 ANQGSEA. CDR3: CSVEGGGGSYNEQFF. CDR3 in DNA: TGCAGCGTTGAAGGGGGAGGTGGTTCCTACAATGAGCAGTTCTTC.

About this clone itself: Additional DNA sequences in this sample encode the identical CDR3. The genes are TRBV27 and TRBJ1-6, with a tentative D call TRBD1 (5 bases). The length of the CDR3 is 15 residues. With 0 bases removed from V and 7 bases from J, the gap between germline ends came to 10 bases. Germline CDR1 MNHEY, CDR2 SMNVEV (reference sequence). Here the CDR3 reads CASSLSGGANSPLHF. The CDR3 coding sequence is TGTGCCAGCAGTTTATCCGGGGGAGCGAATTCACCCCTCCACTTT.

This clone was found once. CDR3 in amino acids: CASSMGTGLTGGANVLTF. CDR3 sequence (DNA): TGTGCCAGTAGTATGGGGACAGGCCTCACGGGGGGGGCCAACGTCCTGACTTTC. This chain links TRBV19 with TRBJ2-6; 8 bases are shared with TRBD1. The ends lost 3 bases at V and 4 bases at J; junction bases unmatched: 11. Germline V lookup: CDR1 LNHDA, CDR2 SQIVND (reference sequence). The CDR3 spans 18 residues.

This clone was seen just once. The chain is built from TRBV13 and TRBJ2-3, with no clear D. With 5 bases removed from V and 1 base from J, the gap between germline ends came to 13 bases. The CDR3 extends over 15 amino acids. The germline V gene has CDR1 PRHDT and CDR2 FYEKMQ (reference sequence). The CDR3 DNA reads TGTGCCAGCAGCCCTAGAGTACTCCGCACAGATACGCAGTATTTT. Amino acids: CASSPRVLRTDTQYF.

The rearrangement uses TRBV7-2 and TRBJ2-1, with D possibly matching TRBD1 (7 bases). Germline CDR1 and CDR2: SGHTA and FQGNSA. Trimming removed 5 bases at V and 0 bases at J, with 17 bases between. This CDR3 is built from 17 residues. CDR3 coding DNA: TGTGCCAGCAGCCGTACAGGGGCGGGGAGCTCCTACAATGAGCAGTTCTTC. It specifies CASSRTGAGSSYNEQFF.

The V gene is TRBV30, the J gene TRBJ2-5; TRBD2 agrees at 11 bases. Germline V gene sequence: CDR1 GTSNPN, CDR2 SVGIG (reference sequence). J lost 6 bases, V lost 1 base, and 10 bases had no gene match. The CDR3 runs 16 residues. The CDR3 is CAWSGKGTSGSQTQYF. In nucleotides, the CDR3 is TGTGCCTGGAGTGGGAAGGGAACTAGCGGGAGTCAGACCCAGTACTTC.

The chain joins TRBV3-1 (or the pseudogene TRBV3-2) to TRBJ1-2; D remains unclear. This CDR3 has 15 amino acids. V lost 5 bases and J 7 bases, leaving 20 bases between the germline ends. Germline lookup yields CDR1 LGHDT and CDR2 YNNKEL (reference sequence). CDR3 bases: TGTGCCAGCAGCTATCGGGGTGAGGGCAGCAGTGGCTACACCTTC. It encodes CASSYRGEGSSGYTF.

The V call is TRBV27, the J call TRBJ2-7; D not resolved. Germline V gene lookup returns CDR1 MNHEY and CDR2 SMNVEV (reference sequence). Between the trimmed V and J ends, which lost 4 bases and 2 bases, there was a span of 12 bases. This CDR3 has 14 amino acids. The CDR3 region is CASSSDLPPYEQYF. The CDR3 DNA reads TGTGCCAGCAGTTCAGATTTACCACCCTACGAGCAGTACTTC.

The chain couples TRBV19 to TRBJ1-2; tentatively, D is TRBD1 (5 bases). Trimming pared 3 bases from V and 4 bases from J, leaving 12 bases between. Germline V gene sequence: CDR1 LNHDA, CDR2 SQIVND (reference sequence). The CDR3 sequence is 14 residues long. This CDR3 is CASSIAGEGYGYTF. CDR3 bases: TGTGCCAGTAGTATTGCGGGGGAAGGCTATGGCTACACCTTC.